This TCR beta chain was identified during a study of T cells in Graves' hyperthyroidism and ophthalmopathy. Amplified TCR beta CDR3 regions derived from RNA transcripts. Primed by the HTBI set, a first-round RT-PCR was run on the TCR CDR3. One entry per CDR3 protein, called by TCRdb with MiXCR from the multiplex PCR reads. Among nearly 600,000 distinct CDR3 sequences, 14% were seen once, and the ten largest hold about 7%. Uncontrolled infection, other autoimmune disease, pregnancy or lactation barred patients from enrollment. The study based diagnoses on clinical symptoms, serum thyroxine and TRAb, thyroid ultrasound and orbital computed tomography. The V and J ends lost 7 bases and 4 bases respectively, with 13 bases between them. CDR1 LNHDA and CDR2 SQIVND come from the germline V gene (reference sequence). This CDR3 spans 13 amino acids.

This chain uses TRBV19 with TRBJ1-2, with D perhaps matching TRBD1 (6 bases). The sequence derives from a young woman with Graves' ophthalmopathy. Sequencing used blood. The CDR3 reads CASTLTGIYGYTF. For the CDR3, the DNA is TGTGCCAGTACCCTGACAGGAATCTATGGCTACACCTTC.